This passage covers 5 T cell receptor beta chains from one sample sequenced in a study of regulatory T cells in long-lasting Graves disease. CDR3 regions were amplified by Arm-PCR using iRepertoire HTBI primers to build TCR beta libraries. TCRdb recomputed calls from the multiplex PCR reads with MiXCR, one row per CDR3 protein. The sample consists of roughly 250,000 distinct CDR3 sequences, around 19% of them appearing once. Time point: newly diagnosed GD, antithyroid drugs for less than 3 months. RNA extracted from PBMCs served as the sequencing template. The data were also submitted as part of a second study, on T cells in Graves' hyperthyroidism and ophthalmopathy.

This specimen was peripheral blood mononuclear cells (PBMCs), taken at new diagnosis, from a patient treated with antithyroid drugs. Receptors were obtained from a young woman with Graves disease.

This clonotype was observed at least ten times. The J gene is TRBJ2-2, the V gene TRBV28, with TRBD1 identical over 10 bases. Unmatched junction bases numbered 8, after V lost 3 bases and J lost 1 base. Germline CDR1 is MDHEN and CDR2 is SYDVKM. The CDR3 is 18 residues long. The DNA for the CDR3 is TGTGCCAGCAGTTTTGGGACAGGGGTCCTCCAGAACACCGGGGAGCTGTTTTTT. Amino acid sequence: CASSFGTGVLQNTGELFF.

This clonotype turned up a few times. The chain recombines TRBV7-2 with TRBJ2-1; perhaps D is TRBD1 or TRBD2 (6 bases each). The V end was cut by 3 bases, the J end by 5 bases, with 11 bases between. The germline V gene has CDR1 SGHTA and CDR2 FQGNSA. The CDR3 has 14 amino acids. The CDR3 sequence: CASSFNREDNEQFF. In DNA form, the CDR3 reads TGTGCCAGCAGCTTTAACAGGGAGGACAATGAGCAGTTCTTC. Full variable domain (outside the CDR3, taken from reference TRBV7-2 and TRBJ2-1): GAGVSQSPSNKVTEKGKDVELRCDPISGHTALYWYRQSLGQGLEFLIYFQGNSAPDKSGLPSDRFSAERTGGSVSTLTIQRTQQEDSAVYLCASSFNREDNEQFFGPGTRLTVL.

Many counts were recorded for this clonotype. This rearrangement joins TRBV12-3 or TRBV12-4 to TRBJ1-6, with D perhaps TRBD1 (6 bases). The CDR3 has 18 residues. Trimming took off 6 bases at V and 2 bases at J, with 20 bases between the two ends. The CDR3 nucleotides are TGTGCCAGCAGCCCAAATCTCAGTGGGGGCGCCTATAATTCACCCCTCCACTTT. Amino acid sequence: CASSPNLSGGAYNSPLHF.

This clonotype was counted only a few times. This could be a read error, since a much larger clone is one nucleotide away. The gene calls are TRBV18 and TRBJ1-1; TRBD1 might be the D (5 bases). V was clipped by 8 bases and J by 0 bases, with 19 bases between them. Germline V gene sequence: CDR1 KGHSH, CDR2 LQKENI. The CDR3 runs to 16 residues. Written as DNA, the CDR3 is TGTGCCAGCCCCCTTGACAGTCACTTAATGAACACTGAAGCTTTCTTT. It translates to CASPLDSHLMNTEAFF. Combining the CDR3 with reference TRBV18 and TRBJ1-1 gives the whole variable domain NAGVMQNPRHLVRRRGQEARLRCSPMKGHSHVYWYRQLPEEGLKFMVYLQKENIIDESGMPKERFSAEFPKEGPSILRIQQVVRGDSAAYFCASPLDSHLMNTEAFFGQGTRLTVV.

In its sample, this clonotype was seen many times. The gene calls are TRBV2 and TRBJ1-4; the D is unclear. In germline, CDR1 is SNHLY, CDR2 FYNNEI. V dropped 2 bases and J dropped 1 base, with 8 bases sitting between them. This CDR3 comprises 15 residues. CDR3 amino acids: CASSEPRLTNEKLFF. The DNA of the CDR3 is TGTGCCAGCAGTGAACCCAGGCTAACTAATGAAAAACTGTTTTTT.